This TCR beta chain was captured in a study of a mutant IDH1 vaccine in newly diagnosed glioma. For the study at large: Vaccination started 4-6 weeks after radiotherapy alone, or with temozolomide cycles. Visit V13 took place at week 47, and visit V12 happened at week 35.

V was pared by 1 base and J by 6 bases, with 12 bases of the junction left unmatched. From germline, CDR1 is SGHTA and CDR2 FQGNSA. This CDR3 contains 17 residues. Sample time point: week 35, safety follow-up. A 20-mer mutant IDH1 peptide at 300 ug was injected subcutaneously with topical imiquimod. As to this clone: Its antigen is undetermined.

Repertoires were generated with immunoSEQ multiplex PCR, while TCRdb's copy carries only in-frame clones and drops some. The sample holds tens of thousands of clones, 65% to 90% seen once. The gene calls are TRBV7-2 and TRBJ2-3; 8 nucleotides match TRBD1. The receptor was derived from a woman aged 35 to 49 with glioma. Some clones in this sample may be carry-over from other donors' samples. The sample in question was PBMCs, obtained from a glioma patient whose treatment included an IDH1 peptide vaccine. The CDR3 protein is CASSLVRAGGSWDTQYF. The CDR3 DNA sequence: TGTGCCAGCAGCTTAGTCAGGGCAGGGGGCAGTTGGGATACGCAGTATTTT.